Sequencing of this T cell receptor (beta chain) was carried out in a study of siplizumab effects on memory and regulatory T cells. Study as a whole: Mixed lymphocyte reactions were paired, with siplizumab at 0.8 to 1 ug/mL or without drug.

Study conclusions and caveats: Naive T cells, seemingly more diverse than memory cells, seemed major alloresponse contributors.

Trimming took 3 bases from V and 1 from J; bases not matched to a gene: 10. This CDR3 has 18 amino acids. In germline, CDR1 is KGHSH, CDR2 LQKENI. Coculture of the mixed lymphocyte reaction cells took place at 37 degrees C and lasted around six days. The reaction combined CFSE-labelled responder PBMCs and Violet Dye-labelled stimulator PBMCs at a 1:1 ratio. Per sample, 80,000 to 100,000 TCR templates underwent assay. Data came from immunoSEQ multiplex PCR; TCRdb stores just in-frame clones and leaves some out. The sample shows 3,400 or so clones, 53% of them seen only once. Concerning this clone itself: What it recognizes is unknown.

The sequence was obtained from a human donor in good health; the cells came from an allogeneic mixed lymphocyte reaction. The chain has TRBV18 and TRBJ2-3; 10 bases are shared with TRBD2. The sequencing sample was made of CFSE-low (dividing) CD4+ T cells sorted from an allogeneic mixed lymphocyte reaction. CDR3 in amino acids: CASSPLPLAGGGTDTQYF. CDR3 nucleotide sequence: TGTGCCAGCTCACCTCTACCCTTAGCGGGGGGAGGCACAGATACGCAGTATTTT.